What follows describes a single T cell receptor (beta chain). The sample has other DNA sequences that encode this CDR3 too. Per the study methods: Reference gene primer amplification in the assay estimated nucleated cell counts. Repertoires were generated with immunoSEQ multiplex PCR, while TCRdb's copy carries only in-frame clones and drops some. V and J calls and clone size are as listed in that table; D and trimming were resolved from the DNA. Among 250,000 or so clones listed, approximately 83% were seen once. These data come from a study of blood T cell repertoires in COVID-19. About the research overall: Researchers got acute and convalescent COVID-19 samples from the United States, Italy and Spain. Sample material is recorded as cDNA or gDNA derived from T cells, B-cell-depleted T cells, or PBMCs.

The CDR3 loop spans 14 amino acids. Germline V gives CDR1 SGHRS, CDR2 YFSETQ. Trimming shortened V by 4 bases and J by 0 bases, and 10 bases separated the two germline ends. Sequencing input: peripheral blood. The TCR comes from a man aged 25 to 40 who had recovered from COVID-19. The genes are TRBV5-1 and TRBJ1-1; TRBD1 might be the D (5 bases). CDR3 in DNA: TGCGCCAGCAGCCCAGACAGCATGAACACTGAAGCTTTCTTT. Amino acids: CASSPDSMNTEAFF. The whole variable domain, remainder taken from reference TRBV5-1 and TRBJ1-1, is KAGVTQTPRYLIKTRGQQVTLSCSPISGHRSVSWYQQTPGQGLQFLFEYFSETQRNKGNFPGRFSGRQFSNSRSEMNVSTLELGDSALYLCASSPDSMNTEAFFGQGTRLTVV.